One and the same sample provided the 14 T cell receptor beta chains below, sequenced in a study of CD8 T cells in Susac syndrome. RNA totalling roughly 0.45 to 1 ug underwent reverse transcription with random hexamers. TCRdb re-called the immunoSEQ multiplex PCR reads through MiXCR, storing one row per CDR3 protein. The sample consists of 160,000 or so distinct CDR3 sequences, approximately 92% of them appearing once. The sample comprised CD4+ T cells from PBMCs. These receptors were obtained from a human donor in good health.

The rearrangement uses TRBV5-4 and TRBJ2-2; D remains unclear. This CDR3 is 14 amino acids long. V was shortened by 3 bases and J by 2 bases, with 8 bases between the two germline ends. The germline CDR1 and CDR2 sequences are SGHNT and YYREEE (reference sequence). The chain's CDR3 is CASSSDTNTGELFF. CDR3 DNA: TGTGCCAGCAGCTCAGACACCAACACCGGGGAGCTGTTTTTT.

This clonotype has just one count. The J gene is TRBJ2-7, the V gene TRBV19, with D possibly being TRBD2 (5 bases). Germline V gene lookup returns CDR1 LNHDA and CDR2 SQIVND (reference sequence). V dropped 5 bases and J dropped 0 bases, with 11 bases sitting between them. CDR3 length equals 14 residues. CDR3 amino acids: CASSQTGFSYEQYF. CDR3 DNA: TGTGCCAGTAGTCAAACGGGGTTCTCCTACGAGCAGTACTTC.

This clonotype was seen just once. The chain carries TRBV7-9 and TRBJ1-1; D is unresolved. CDR3 length: 14 amino acids. V gave up 0 bases and J gave up 1 base, with 6 bases separating them. Per germline, CDR1 SEHNR and CDR2 FQNEAQ (reference sequence). CDR3 nucleotide sequence: TGTGCCAGCAGCTTAGCGCGGGCGAACACTGAAGCTTTCTTT. Its translation is CASSLARANTEAFF.

The gene calls are TRBV5-1 and TRBJ2-7; 12 nucleotides agree with TRBD2. Germline V lookup: CDR1 SGHRS, CDR2 YFSETQ. CDR3 length equals 15 residues. After removal of 4 bases from V and 5 bases from J, the junction contained 7 bases not matched to a gene. CDR3 in DNA: TGCGCCAGCAGCAATGGACTAGCGGGAATGGACGAGCAGTACTTC. Translation gives CASSNGLAGMDEQYF.

The CDR3 sequence: CASSPAKGVEQYF. The CDR3 DNA follows: TGTGCCAGCTCCCCGGCGAAGGGGGTCGAGCAGTACTTC. The V call is TRBV18, the J call TRBJ2-7; tentatively, D is TRBD1 (6 bases). This CDR3 spans 13 amino acids. Trimming took 6 bases from V and 6 from J, leaving 15 bases between them. Germline V gene lookup returns CDR1 KGHSH and CDR2 LQKENI.

This clonotype was observed a few times. The chain couples TRBV6-5 to TRBJ1-1; D perhaps matches TRBD1 (5 bases). Germline lookup yields CDR1 MNHEY and CDR2 SVGAGI. CDR3 length: 11 residues. V was pared by 2 bases and J by 10 bases, with 8 bases between. The CDR3 DNA reads as TGTGCCAGCAGTTACGGCAGGGCAGCTTTCTTT. Its translation is CASSYGRAAFF.

There are a few counts of this clonotype. This sequence joins TRBV7-2 and TRBJ2-2; D unresolved. The length of the CDR3 is 14 residues. Trimming removed 5 bases at V and 0 bases at J, with 7 bases between. The germline gives CDR1 SGHTA, CDR2 FQGNSA. The CDR3 nucleotides are TGTGCCAGCAGCCAAGGTTCGAACACCGGGGAGCTGTTTTTT. Translating gives CASSQGSNTGELFF.

The gene calls are TRBV9 and TRBJ2-5; the match to TRBD1 covers 7 bases. This CDR3 contains 14 residues. Germline assignment: CDR1 SGDLS and CDR2 YYNGEE. V was clipped by 0 bases and J by 2 bases; unmatched bases: 1. As DNA, the CDR3 is TGTGCCAGCAGCGTAGAGGGACAGCAAGAGACCCAGTACTTC. The encoded protein is CASSVEGQQETQYF.

This chain connects TRBV20-1 to TRBJ2-5; possibly TRBD2 for D (7 bases). The ends were cut back, 5 bases at V and 7 bases at J, with 20 bases in the middle. This CDR3 spans 14 amino acids. The germline V gene encodes CDR1 DFQATT and CDR2 SNEGSKA (reference sequence). CDR3 residues: CSAGLGGAGGTQYF. The CDR3 nucleotides read TGCAGTGCTGGACTAGGGGGGGCCGGGGGGACCCAGTACTTC.

V and J are TRBV5-1 and TRBJ1-1; weak D call: TRBD1 (6 bases). V dropped 6 bases and J dropped 1 base, with 10 bases sitting between them. The CDR3 extends over 13 amino acids. CDR1 is SGHRS and CDR2 is YFSETQ in the germline V gene. In nucleotides, the CDR3 is TGCGCCAGCAAGGGGGAAGCGAACACTGAAGCTTTCTTT. Translation gives CASKGEANTEAFF.

V usage is TRBV7-2 and J usage is TRBJ2-4, with 11 bases that match TRBD2. V lost 5 bases and J lost 3; bases outside the gene matches: 3. The CDR3 is made up of 15 amino acids. CDR1 and CDR2 (germline): SGHTA, FQGNSA. The DNA for the CDR3 is TGTGCCAGCAGCAAGGGACTAGCGGACAAAAACATTCAGTACTTC. Translated, it gives CASSKGLADKNIQYF.

This chain joins TRBV29-1 and TRBJ2-3; D is tentatively TRBD1 or TRBD2 (7 bases each). Trimming took off 7 bases at V and 1 base at J, with 12 bases between the two ends. CDR1 is SQVTM, CDR2 ANQGSEA, per germline. This CDR3 has 13 residues. CDR3 coding DNA: TGCAGCGGCCAGGGGGGGGGCACAGATACGCAGTATTTT. Translated, it gives CSGQGGGTDTQYF.

The rearrangement links TRBV10-3 to TRBJ1-5; D perhaps matches TRBD1 (5 bases). The germline V gene has CDR1 ENHRY and CDR2 SYGVKD. The germline V and J ends were trimmed by 10 bases and 2 bases, with 12 bases remaining between them. The CDR3 length is 13 residues. The CDR3 here is CATGTAGNQPQHF. The CDR3, as DNA: TGTGCCACGGGGACGGCGGGCAATCAGCCCCAGCATTTT.

The J gene is TRBJ1-2, the V gene TRBV20-1; 7 bases line up with TRBD1. The germline V gene has CDR1 DFQATT and CDR2 SNEGSKA (reference sequence). This CDR3 is 12 amino acids long. J gave up 6 bases and V 3 bases, and 4 bases lay outside the gene matches. DNA for the CDR3: TGCAGTGCTAGTACAGGGGTGAATGGCTACACCTTC. Protein product: CSASTGVNGYTF.